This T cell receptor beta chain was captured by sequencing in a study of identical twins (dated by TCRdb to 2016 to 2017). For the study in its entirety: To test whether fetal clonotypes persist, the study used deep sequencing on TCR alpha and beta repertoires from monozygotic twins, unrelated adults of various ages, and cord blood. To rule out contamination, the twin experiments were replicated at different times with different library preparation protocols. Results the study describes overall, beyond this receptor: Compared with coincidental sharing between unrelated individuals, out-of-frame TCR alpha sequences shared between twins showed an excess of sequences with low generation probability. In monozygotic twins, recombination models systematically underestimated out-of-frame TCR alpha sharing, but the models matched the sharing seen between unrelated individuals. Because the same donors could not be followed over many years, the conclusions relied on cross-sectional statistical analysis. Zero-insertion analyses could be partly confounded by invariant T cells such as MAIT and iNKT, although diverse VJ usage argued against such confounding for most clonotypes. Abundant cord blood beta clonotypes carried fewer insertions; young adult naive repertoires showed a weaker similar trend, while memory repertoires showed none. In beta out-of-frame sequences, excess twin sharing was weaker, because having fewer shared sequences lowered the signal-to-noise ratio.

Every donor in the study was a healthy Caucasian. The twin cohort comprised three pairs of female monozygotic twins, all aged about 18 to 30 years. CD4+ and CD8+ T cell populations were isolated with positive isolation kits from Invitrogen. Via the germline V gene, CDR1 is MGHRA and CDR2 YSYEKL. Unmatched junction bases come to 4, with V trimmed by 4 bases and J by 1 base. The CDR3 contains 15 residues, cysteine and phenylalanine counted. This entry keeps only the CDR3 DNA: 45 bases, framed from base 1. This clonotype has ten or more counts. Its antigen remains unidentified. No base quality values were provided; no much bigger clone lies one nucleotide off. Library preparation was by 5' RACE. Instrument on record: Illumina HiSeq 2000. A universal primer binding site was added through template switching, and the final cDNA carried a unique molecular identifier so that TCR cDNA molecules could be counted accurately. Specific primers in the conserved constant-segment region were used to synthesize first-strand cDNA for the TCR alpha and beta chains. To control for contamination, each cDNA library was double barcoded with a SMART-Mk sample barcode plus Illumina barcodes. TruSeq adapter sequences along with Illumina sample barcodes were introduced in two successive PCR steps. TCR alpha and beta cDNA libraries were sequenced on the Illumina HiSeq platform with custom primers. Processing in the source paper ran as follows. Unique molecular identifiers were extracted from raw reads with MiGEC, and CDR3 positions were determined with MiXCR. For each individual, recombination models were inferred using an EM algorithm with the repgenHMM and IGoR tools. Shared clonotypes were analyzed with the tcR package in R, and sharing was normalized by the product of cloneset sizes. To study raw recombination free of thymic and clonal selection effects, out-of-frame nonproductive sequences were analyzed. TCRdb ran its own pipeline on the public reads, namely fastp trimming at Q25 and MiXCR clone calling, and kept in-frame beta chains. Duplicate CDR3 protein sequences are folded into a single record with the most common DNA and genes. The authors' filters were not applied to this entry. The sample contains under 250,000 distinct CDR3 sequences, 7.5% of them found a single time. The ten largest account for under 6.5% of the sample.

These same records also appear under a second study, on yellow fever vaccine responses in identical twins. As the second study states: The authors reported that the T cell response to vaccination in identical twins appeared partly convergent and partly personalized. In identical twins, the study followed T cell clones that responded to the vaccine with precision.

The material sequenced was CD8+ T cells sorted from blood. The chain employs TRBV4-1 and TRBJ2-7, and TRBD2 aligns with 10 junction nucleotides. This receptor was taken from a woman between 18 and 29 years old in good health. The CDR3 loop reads CASSPSGSLSYEQYF. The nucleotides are TGCGCCAGCAGCCCTAGCGGGAGTCTTTCCTACGAGCAGTACTTC.